This T cell receptor (beta chain) comes out of a study of cytomegalovirus exposure and HLA in healthy donors. Notes on the study in general: Highly shared sequence variants in one cluster were likely a sequencing artifact. The authors later found HLA-associated TCR beta chains more clonally expanded than equally common others. Across donors, presence/absence analyses took sequencing depth to be roughly uniform. Some V segments (TRBV6-2 and TRBV6-3 among them) were excluded as indistinguishable.

This CDR3 spans 16 amino acids. V trimming: 0 bases; J trimming: 5 bases; junction bases outside the gene matches: 2. Germline V CDR1 and CDR2: KGHSH, LQKENI. About this clone itself: Its antigen is not known.

The PCR made use of 60 Vbeta and 13 Jbeta primers. Sequencing used immunoSEQ multiplex PCR; TCRdb keeps in-frame clones, though not all of them. The sample totals 55,000 or so clones. Sequencing was performed on PBMCs. The receptor comes from a woman between 50 and 59 years old in good health and CMV-seropositive. The chain couples TRBV18 to TRBJ1-6; 9 bases map to TRBD1. The CDR3 nucleotides read TGTGCCAGCTCACCACCGGGACAGGGCAATAATTCACCCCTCCACTTT. As protein: CASSPPGQGNNSPLHF.